The entry below gives a single T cell receptor beta chain sequence along with its context. Authors' data handling: How many nucleated cells were present was estimated from reference gene primer amplification. TCRdb keeps only in-frame clones here, not all; method: immunoSEQ multiplex PCR. That table is the source of V, J and clone size, and D and trimming were worked out from the DNA. The profile shows under 300,000 clones, about 86% of them singletons. The CDR3 is 13 amino acids. Germline V gene lookup returns CDR1 SQVTM and CDR2 ANQGSEA. The V and J ends lost 3 bases and 3 bases, in that order; junction bases with no gene match: 3. The source of the sample is a study of blood T cell repertoires in COVID-19. Study summary: Acute-phase and convalescent COVID-19 samples originated in the United States, Italy and Spain. PBMCs, B-cell-depleted T cells, or T cells were the source of the cDNA or gDNA that made up the material.

V gene TRBV29-1 combines with J gene TRBJ1-2, with 8 bases identical to TRBD1. The sequence derives from a woman between 55 and 75 years old with active or convalescent COVID-19. Sample: peripheral blood. The CDR3 protein is CSVDPGGYYGYTF. CDR3 sequence (DNA): TGCAGCGTTGACCCAGGGGGCTACTATGGCTACACCTTC.